The next 9 T cell receptor beta chains were all read from a single sample in a study of blood T cell repertoires in COVID-19. Some clones are missing from TCRdb's copy, which holds only in-frame ones; the method was immunoSEQ multiplex PCR. The sample has around 70,000 clones, about nine tenths seen once. Sequencing input: peripheral blood. The source is a woman older than 75 with active or convalescent COVID-19.

This chain uses TRBV7-6 with TRBJ2-2; D gene ambiguous. Trimming took 3 bases from V and 8 from J, leaving 4 bases between them. The CDR3 runs 11 residues. Germline loops: CDR1 SGHVS, CDR2 FNYEAQ. CDR3 in DNA: TGTGCCAGCAGCTTCGGTGGGGAGCTGTTTTTT. Amino acid sequence: CASSFGGELFF.

The J gene is TRBJ1-5, the V gene TRBV15; D is undetermined. The CDR3 length is 15 residues. Germline CDR1 and CDR2: LNHNV and YYDKDF (reference sequence). V was shortened by 1 base and J by 1 base, with 8 bases between the two germline ends. As DNA, the CDR3 is TGTGCCACCAGCAGAGGCGGGGTAAGCAATCAGCCCCAGCATTTT. Protein sequence: CATSRGGVSNQPQHF.

This sequence joins TRBV5-1 and TRBJ2-5; 12 bases align to TRBD2. This CDR3 is built from 17 residues. From germline, CDR1 is SGHRS and CDR2 YFSETQ. J lost 0 bases, V lost 4 bases, and 7 bases had no gene match. DNA for the CDR3: TGCGCCAGCAGCCAACTAGCGGGGGGCCGGTACCAAGAGACCCAGTACTTC. Translation: CASSQLAGGRYQETQYF.

The V gene is TRBV19, the J gene TRBJ2-3, with 11 bases fitting TRBD2. CDR3 length: 15 amino acids. Germline V gives CDR1 LNHDA, CDR2 SQIVND (reference sequence). V shed 5 bases, J shed 3 bases, and the junction held 4 bases outside the gene matches. The CDR3 DNA is TGTGCCAGTAGTTCGACTAGCGGGGCTACAGATACGCAGTATTTT. Translated: CASSSTSGATDTQYF.

V and J are TRBV18 and TRBJ1-2, with 10 bases aligning to TRBD1. J gave up 12 bases and V 2 bases, and 9 bases lay outside the gene matches. The CDR3 contains 14 residues. The V gene's germline CDR1 is KGHSH and CDR2 LQKENI. CDR3 DNA: TGTGCCAGCTCACCAAGGGGACAGGGGAATGGGCACACCTTC. This codes for CASSPRGQGNGHTF.

Of note for this clone: At one of its ends the junction is not consistent with the germline gene, which may arise from a read error. This chain links TRBV18 with TRBJ1-2; the D gene is possibly TRBD1 (5 bases). This CDR3 is built from 16 residues. The germline V gene has CDR1 KGHSH and CDR2 LQKENI. The CDR3 is CASSSAQGNLNYGYTF. CDR3 bases: TGTGCCAGCTCATCCGCCCAGGGAAACCTTAACTATGGTTACACCTTC.

The chain is built from TRBV21-1 and TRBJ2-5; TRBD2 is the table's D call, not checked against the DNA. TRBV21-1 is recorded as a pseudogene. This CDR3 spans 19 amino acids. CDR3: CASSSSLAGGPRSPETQYF. The DNA for the CDR3 is TGTGCCAGCTCCTCATCACTAGCGGGGGGGCCCCGGTCCCCAGAGACCCAGTACTTC.

In its sample, this clone was seen once. V usage is TRBV3-1 (or the pseudogene TRBV3-2) and J usage is TRBJ2-4; 7 nucleotides match TRBD2. The V segment lost 1 base and the J segment 5 bases; nucleotides outside the gene matches: 8. Germline V gene data show CDR1 as LGHDT and CDR2 as YNNKEL (reference sequence). The CDR3 sequence is 16 residues long. The CDR3 DNA reads TGTGCCAGCAGCCAAGGTTTAGGGGAGGGACAAAACATTCAGTACTTC. Its protein is CASSQGLGEGQNIQYF.

The chain employs TRBV5-4 and TRBJ2-1, with D perhaps matching TRBD1 (5 bases). Germline V gene data show CDR1 as SGHNT and CDR2 as YYREEE (reference sequence). Trimming removed 4 bases from V and 6 bases from J, with 14 bases in between. This CDR3 comprises 14 residues. In nucleotides, the CDR3 is TGTGCCAGCAGCCAGGGTGCAAGCGTCAATGAGCAGTTCTTC. Translating it yields CASSQGASVNEQFF.